These 2 T cell receptor beta chains originate from one sample sequenced in a study of blood T cells in healthy people across ages. Through a sample-barcoded 5' primer and a J-beta primer mix, a second PCR was run for roughly 6 to 11 cycles. Each CDR3 protein is one row after TCRdb ran MiXCR on the 5' RACE reads. Of 1.5 million to 2 million distinct CDR3 sequences in the sample, about two fifths are singletons; the top ten hold under 25%. The specimen was blood. Every receptor here comes from a human donor in good health.

V is TRBV29-1 and J is TRBJ1-2, with D possibly TRBD1 on 5 matching bases. Trimming shortened V by 4 bases and J by 7 bases, and 16 bases separated the two germline ends. The germline V gene encodes CDR1 SQVTM and CDR2 ANQGSEA. The CDR3 loop spans 13 amino acids. The CDR3 loop is CSVAVQGDGGYTF. The CDR3 region has the DNA TGCAGCGTTGCAGTACAAGGGGACGGTGGCTACACCTTC.

This clonotype has more than one count but fewer than ten. This chain connects TRBV7-9 to TRBJ2-3; 9 nucleotides agree with TRBD2. Per the germline V gene, CDR1 is SEHNR and CDR2 is FQNEAQ (reference sequence). This CDR3 is built from 15 residues. Losses at the gene ends were 4 bases for V and 2 bases for J; bases not matched to a gene: 4. The CDR3 sequence is CASSSVAGDTDTQYF. The CDR3 bases are TGTGCCAGCAGCTCAGTAGCGGGGGACACAGATACGCAGTATTTT. Supplemented by reference TRBV7-9 and TRBJ2-3, the full variable domain reads DTGVSQNPRHKITKRGQNVTFRCDPISEHNRLYWYRQTLGQGPEFLTYFQNEAQLEKSRLLSDRFSAERPKGSFSTLEIQRTEQGDSAMYLCASSSVAGDTDTQYFGPGTRLTVL.